The 25 T cell receptor beta chains below come from one sample, sequenced in a study of blood T cells in healthy people across ages. The second PCR ran 7 to 11 cycles with a sample-barcoded 5' primer and J-beta primers. TCRdb passed the 5' RACE reads through MiXCR, listing each CDR3 protein once. The table shows more than 1 million distinct CDR3 sequences, with under 45% occurring only once. Material: blood. These receptor sequences come from a woman aged 55-70 years in good health.

Of note for this clonotype: A single base separates this from a much larger clone, so it may be a read error. J is TRBJ2-3 and V is TRBV5-1; tentative D call: TRBD2 (6 bases). The CDR3 consists of 15 residues. The V gene lost 4 bases and the J gene lost 4 bases, with 16 bases spanning the gap. Germline values: CDR1 SGHRS, CDR2 YFSETQ. The chain's CDR3 is CASSRSGLSADTQYF. For the CDR3, the DNA is TGCGCCAGCAGCCGTAGCGGTCTTAGCGCAGATACGCAGTATTTT.

This clonotype has only a few counts. The chain joins TRBV29-1 to TRBJ2-5; 9 bases match TRBD2. Germline V gene lookup returns CDR1 SQVTM and CDR2 ANQGSEA. V lost 3 bases to trimming and J lost 3 bases; unmatched junction nucleotides: 8. CDR3 size: 15 residues. The CDR3 loop reads CSVEGRGRGEETQYF. The CDR3 DNA reads as TGCAGCGTTGAGGGTCGCGGGAGGGGGGAAGAGACCCAGTACTTC.

With regard to this clonotype: A read error may account for a junction end that differs from germline. This rearrangement joins TRBV2 to TRBJ2-3, with 7 bases identical to TRBD2. The V gene's germline CDR1 is SNHLY and CDR2 FYNNEI. This CDR3 comprises 13 residues. CDR3 DNA sequence: TGTGCCAGCGGCCGGACTAGAACAGATACGCGGTATTTT. Translated: CASGRTRTDTRYF.

The chain couples TRBV10-3 to TRBJ2-3; perhaps TRBD2 as D (6 bases). The CDR3 is 15 amino acids. The V end lost 6 bases, the J end lost 2 bases, and 15 bases lay between the germline ends. Germline V gives CDR1 ENHRY, CDR2 SYGVKD. The CDR3 region has the DNA TGTGCCATCAGCTCCGGGACTGTTATCACAGATACGCAGTATTTT. This encodes CAISSGTVITDTQYF.

V usage is TRBV11-2 and J usage is TRBJ2-7, with TRBD1 matching over 7 bases. This CDR3 contains 15 residues. The V and J ends lost 3 bases and 2 bases, in that order; junction bases with no gene match: 7. In germline, CDR1 is SGHAT, CDR2 FQNNGV. CDR3 sequence reads: CASSFFFGTAYEQYF. DNA of the CDR3: TGTGCCAGCAGCTTCTTCTTTGGGACAGCCTACGAGCAGTACTTC.

This chain connects TRBV20-1 to TRBJ2-1, with D tentatively TRBD2 (6 bases). Germline-derived CDR1 and CDR2 are DFQATT and SNEGSKA (reference sequence). The CDR3 has 12 residues. Trimming cost V 6 bases and J 5 bases, with 11 bases left between them. For the CDR3, the DNA is TGCAGTGCCGCGGCGGGGAACAATGAGCAGTTCTTC. It codes for CSAAAGNNEQFF.

The chain couples TRBV20-1 to TRBJ2-4; a possible D gene is TRBD2 (5 bases). V lost 3 bases, J lost 4 bases, and 10 bases lay in between. The CDR3 runs to 13 residues. Germline CDR1 DFQATT, CDR2 SNEGSKA (reference sequence). CDR3 protein: CSAREARKNIQYF. CDR3 DNA: TGCAGTGCTAGGGAGGCCCGTAAAAACATTCAGTACTTC.

The sample holds a few counts of this clonotype. The genes are TRBV5-5 and TRBJ2-3; 10 nucleotides align to TRBD2. The trim removed 4 bases at V and 2 bases at J, leaving 7 bases unmatched. Germline values: CDR1 SGHKS, CDR2 YYEKEE (reference sequence). This CDR3 region has 16 residues. The CDR3 region is CASSQRLAGDTDTQYF. The CDR3 coding sequence is TGTGCCAGCAGCCAACGACTAGCGGGCGACACAGATACGCAGTATTTT.

This clonotype was recorded a few times. A read error may produce the germline difference seen at one junction end. The chain recombines TRBV5-1 with TRBJ2-2, with TRBD1 matching over 7 bases. CDR1 is SGHRS, CDR2 YFSETQ, per germline. The CDR3 runs to 15 residues. Here the CDR3 DNA reads TGTGCCAGCAGCTTAGGGACAGCGAACACCGGGGAGCTGTTTTTT. Translated: CASSLGTANTGELFF.

V gene TRBV29-1 combines with J gene TRBJ2-3; D is perhaps TRBD2 (6 bases). Per the germline V gene, CDR1 is SQVTM and CDR2 is ANQGSEA. The CDR3 runs 14 residues. V dropped 3 bases and J dropped 2 bases, with 12 bases sitting between them. CDR3 sequence: CSVDRGNPTDTQYF. The DNA of the CDR3 is TGCAGCGTTGACCGGGGGAACCCCACAGATACGCAGTATTTT.

The rearrangement joins TRBV27 to TRBJ2-6; D possibly corresponds to TRBD1 (6 bases). Trimming left V 0 bases short and J 0 bases short, with 9 bases between. Germline loops: CDR1 MNHEY, CDR2 SMNVEV (reference sequence). The CDR3 extends over 17 amino acids. The CDR3 DNA is TGTGCCAGCAGTTTATCGAGGACAGCCTCTGGGGCCAACGTCCTGACTTTC. Amino acids: CASSLSRTASGANVLTF.

This clonotype was counted once. This chain's CDR3 is CATSSMGYGQFF. CDR3 DNA: TGTGCCACCAGCAGTATGGGATATGGGCAGTTCTTC. The gene calls are TRBV15 and TRBJ2-1; D gene unclear. V dropped 3 bases and J dropped 12 bases, with 12 bases sitting between them. Germline CDR1 is LNHNV and CDR2 is YYDKDF (reference sequence). The CDR3 contains 12 residues.

This clonotype has only a few counts. The chain recombines TRBV4-1 with TRBJ2-3, with unresolved D. With 7 bases removed from V and 2 bases from J, the gap between germline ends came to 16 bases. The V gene's germline CDR1 is MGHRA and CDR2 YSYEKL. This CDR3 contains 15 residues. CDR3 sequence (DNA): TGCGCCAGCAAACCCTCTCTGGTTTCCACAGATACGCAGTATTTT. This gives the protein CASKPSLVSTDTQYF.

The rearrangement uses TRBV6-5 and TRBJ1-2; D may be TRBD1 (5 bases). V was clipped by 2 bases and J by 2 bases, with 12 bases between them. Germline V lookup: CDR1 MNHEY, CDR2 SVGAGI. The CDR3 spans 15 residues. The CDR3 loop is CASSYGMAGNYGYTF. The DNA of the CDR3 is TGTGCCAGCAGTTACGGTATGGCAGGGAACTATGGCTACACCTTC.

This clonotype was observed a few times. The chain combines TRBV10-3 with TRBJ1-2; no reliable D call. V was trimmed by 4 bases and J by 3 bases, leaving 18 bases between them. The germline gives CDR1 ENHRY, CDR2 SYGVKD. The CDR3 consists of 16 residues. The CDR3 is CAISASNDGSYYGYTF. The DNA for the CDR3 is TGTGCCATCAGTGCTTCCAACGACGGCAGCTACTATGGCTACACCTTC.

This chain links TRBV14 with TRBJ2-4, with 10 bases matching TRBD2. Gene TRBJ2-7 matches the end of the DNA better, so the J call may be wrong. Looked up from germline, CDR1 is SGHDN and CDR2 is FVKESK. CDR3 size: 16 residues. The CDR3 is CASSQRWLAGVNEQYF. The CDR3 coding sequence is TGTGCCAGCAGCCAGAGATGGCTAGCGGGAGTTAACGAGCAGTACTTC.

This sequence joins TRBV5-1 and TRBJ2-3; perhaps TRBD2 as D (7 bases). The CDR3 length is 18 residues. V was trimmed by 0 bases and J by 3 bases, leaving 20 bases between them. In germline, CDR1 is SGHRS, CDR2 YFSETQ. This CDR3 reads CASSLDVPGGAGTDTQYF. CDR3 sequence (DNA): TGCGCCAGCAGCTTGGACGTCCCGGGGGGCGCGGGGACAGATACGCAGTATTTT.

The rearrangement joins TRBV3-1 to TRBJ2-7, with 14 bases that match TRBD2. V was clipped by 3 bases and J by 8 bases; unmatched bases: 9. Germline V gene sequence: CDR1 LGHDT, CDR2 YNNKEL (reference sequence). This CDR3 region has 16 residues. In nucleotides, the CDR3 is TGTGCCAGCAGCCATTACCAGGGACTAGCGGGAGATAAGCAGTACTTC. Translated, it gives CASSHYQGLAGDKQYF.

The rearrangement joins TRBV7-2 to TRBJ2-1, with D maybe TRBD2 (6 bases). Germline loops: CDR1 SGHTA, CDR2 FQGNSA. The CDR3 length is 17 residues. V was pared by 1 base and J by 7 bases, with 20 bases between. The CDR3 reads CASSLVVGRGGINEQFF. In nucleotides, the CDR3 is TGTGCCAGCAGCTTAGTGGTCGGGCGGGGAGGCATAAATGAGCAGTTCTTC.

This clonotype was counted only a few times. The J gene is TRBJ2-3, the V gene TRBV7-8; D unresolved. Germline CDR1 is SGHVS and CDR2 is FQNEAQ. With 5 bases removed from V and 4 bases from J, the gap between germline ends came to 10 bases. The CDR3 totals 13 residues. The CDR3 region is CASSPRRADTQYF. As DNA, the CDR3 is TGTGCCAGCAGCCCGCGCCGGGCAGATACGCAGTATTTT.

This CDR3 is CASSGGEGGWDGQFF. CDR3 coding DNA: TGTGCCAGCTCGGGGGGGGAGGGCGGTTGGGATGGGCAGTTCTTC. The rearrangement uses TRBV12-3 or TRBV12-4 and TRBJ2-1; 8 nucleotides line up with TRBD2. This CDR3 comprises 15 residues. Trimming removed 8 bases from V and 12 bases from J; junction bases left unmatched: 18.

This clonotype has a count of ten or more. The chain combines TRBV4-2 with TRBJ2-3, with a tentative D call TRBD2 (6 bases). Trimming cost V 4 bases and J 5 bases, with 10 bases left between them. In germline, CDR1 is LGHNA, CDR2 YNFKEQ. CDR3 length: 13 residues. The CDR3 bases are TGTGCCAGCAGCCCTGGGGGAGGAGATACGCAGTATTTT. It translates to CASSPGGGDTQYF.

CDR3 sequence (DNA): TGCAGTGCTAGGATAGTTGCAGATACGCAGTATTTT. Translated, it gives CSARIVADTQYF. V gene TRBV20-1 combines with J gene TRBJ2-3; no definite D call. Looked up from germline, CDR1 is DFQATT and CDR2 is SNEGSKA (reference sequence). The ends were cut back, 3 bases at V and 4 bases at J, with 8 bases in the middle. The CDR3 has 12 amino acids.

This clonotype was observed a handful of times. The chain carries TRBV9 and TRBJ2-7; D is unresolved. Germline-derived CDR1 and CDR2 are SGDLS and YYNGEE. Trimming shortened V by 0 bases and J by 1 base, and 11 bases separated the two germline ends. This CDR3 region has 15 residues. As DNA, the CDR3 is TGTGCCAGCAGCGTAGATGGGTGGCGTTCCTACGAGCAGTACTTC. Residues: CASSVDGWRSYEQYF.

To note about this clonotype: Lacking the conserved final phenylalanine or tryptophan, this CDR3 likely reflects a read error. The V gene is TRBV10-3, the J gene TRBJ2-1, with 10 bases fitting TRBD2. Germline-derived CDR1 and CDR2 are ENHRY and SYGVKD. The junction had 16 bases not matched to a gene; V was cut back by 0 bases and J by 5 bases. The CDR3 length is 20 residues. The CDR3 region is CAISESSTSGTGIGHNEQFL. The CDR3 DNA follows: TGTGCCATCAGTGAGTCGAGTACTAGCGGGACAGGCATAGGGCACAATGAGCAGTTCTTA.